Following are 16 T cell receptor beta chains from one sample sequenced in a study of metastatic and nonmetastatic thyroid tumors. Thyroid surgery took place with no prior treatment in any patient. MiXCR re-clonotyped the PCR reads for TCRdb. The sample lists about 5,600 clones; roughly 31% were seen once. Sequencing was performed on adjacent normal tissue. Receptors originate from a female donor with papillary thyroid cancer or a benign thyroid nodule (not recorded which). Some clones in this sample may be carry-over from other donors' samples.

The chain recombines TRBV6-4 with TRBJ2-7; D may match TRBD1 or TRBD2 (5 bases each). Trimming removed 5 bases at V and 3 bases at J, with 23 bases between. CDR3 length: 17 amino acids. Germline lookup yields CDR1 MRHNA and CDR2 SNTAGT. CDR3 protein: CASSSPRDRTLHYEQYF. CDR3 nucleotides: TGTGCCAGCAGTTCTCCCCGGGACCGCACATTACACTACGAGCAGTACTTC.

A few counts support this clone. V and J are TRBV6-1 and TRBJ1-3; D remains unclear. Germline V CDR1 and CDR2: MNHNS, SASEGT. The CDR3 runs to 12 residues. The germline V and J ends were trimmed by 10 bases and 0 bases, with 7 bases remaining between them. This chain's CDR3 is CATKSSGNTIYF. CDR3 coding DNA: TGTGCCACTAAGAGCTCTGGAAACACCATATATTTT.

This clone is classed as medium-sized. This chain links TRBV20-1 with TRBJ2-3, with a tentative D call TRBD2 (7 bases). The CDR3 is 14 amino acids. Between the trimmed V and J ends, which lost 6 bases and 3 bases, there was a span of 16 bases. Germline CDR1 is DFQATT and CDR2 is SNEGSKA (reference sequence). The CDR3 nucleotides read TGCAGTGCGCTCGGGGGCGGGAGTACAGATACGCAGTATTTT. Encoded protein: CSALGGGSTDTQYF.

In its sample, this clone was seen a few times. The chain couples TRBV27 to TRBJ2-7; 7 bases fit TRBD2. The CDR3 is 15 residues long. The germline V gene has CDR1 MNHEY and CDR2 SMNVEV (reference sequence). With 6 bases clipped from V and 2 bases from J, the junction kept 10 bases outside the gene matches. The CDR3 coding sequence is TGTGCCAGCAGACTGTACCGCGGGGGAACCTACGAGCAGTACTTC. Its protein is CASRLYRGGTYEQYF.

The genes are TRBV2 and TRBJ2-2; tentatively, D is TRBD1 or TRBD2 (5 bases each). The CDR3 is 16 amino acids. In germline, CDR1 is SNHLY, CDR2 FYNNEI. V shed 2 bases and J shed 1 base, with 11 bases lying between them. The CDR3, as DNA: TGTGCCAGCAGTGAATTGTGGGGGATGAACACCGGGGAGCTGTTTTTT. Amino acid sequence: CASSELWGMNTGELFF.

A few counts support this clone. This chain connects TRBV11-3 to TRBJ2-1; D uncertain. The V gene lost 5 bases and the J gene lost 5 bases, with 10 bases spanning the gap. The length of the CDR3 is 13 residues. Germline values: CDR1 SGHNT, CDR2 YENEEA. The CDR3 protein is CASSPYMNNEQFF. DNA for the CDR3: TGTGCCAGCAGCCCCTACATGAACAATGAGCAGTTCTTC.

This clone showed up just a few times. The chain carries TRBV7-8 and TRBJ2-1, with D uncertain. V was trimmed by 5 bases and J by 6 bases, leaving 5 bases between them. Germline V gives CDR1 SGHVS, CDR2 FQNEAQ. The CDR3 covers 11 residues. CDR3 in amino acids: CASSPGNEQFF. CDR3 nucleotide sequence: TGTGCCAGCAGCCCAGGCAATGAGCAGTTCTTC.

CDR3 residues: CASSVGSGDSGANVLTF. CDR3 bases: TGTGCCAGCAGCGTAGGATCAGGAGACTCTGGGGCCAACGTCCTGACTTTC. This chain connects TRBV9 to TRBJ2-6, with unresolved D. The CDR3 runs 17 residues. From germline, CDR1 is SGDLS and CDR2 YYNGEE. Trimming removed 0 bases from V and 0 bases from J, with 10 bases in between. Variable domain in full (rest from reference TRBV9 and TRBJ2-6): DSGVTQTPKHLITATGQRVTLRCSPRSGDLSVYWYQQSLDQGLQFLIQYYNGEERAKGNILERFSAQQFPDLHSELNLSSLELGDSALYFCASSVGSGDSGANVLTFGAGSRLTVL.

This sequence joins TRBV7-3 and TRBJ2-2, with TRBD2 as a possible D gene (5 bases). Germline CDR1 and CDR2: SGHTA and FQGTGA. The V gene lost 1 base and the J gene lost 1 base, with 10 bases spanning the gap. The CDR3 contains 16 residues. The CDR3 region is CASSLMASLNTGELFF. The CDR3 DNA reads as TGTGCCAGCAGCTTAATGGCTAGCCTGAACACCGGGGAGCTGTTTTTT.

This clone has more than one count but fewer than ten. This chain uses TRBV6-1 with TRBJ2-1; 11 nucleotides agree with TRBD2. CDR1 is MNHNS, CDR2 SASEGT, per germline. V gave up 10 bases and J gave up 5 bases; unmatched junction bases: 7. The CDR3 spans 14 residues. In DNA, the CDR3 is TGTGCCACCCAGGGGACTAGCGGACACAATGAGCAGTTCTTC. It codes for CATQGTSGHNEQFF.

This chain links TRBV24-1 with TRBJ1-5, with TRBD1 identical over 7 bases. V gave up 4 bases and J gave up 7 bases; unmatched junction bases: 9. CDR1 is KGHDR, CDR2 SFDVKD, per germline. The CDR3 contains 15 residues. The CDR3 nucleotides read TGTGCCACCAGTGACCCTACGCAGGGGGACCAGCCCCAGCATTTT. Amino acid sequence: CATSDPTQGDQPQHF.

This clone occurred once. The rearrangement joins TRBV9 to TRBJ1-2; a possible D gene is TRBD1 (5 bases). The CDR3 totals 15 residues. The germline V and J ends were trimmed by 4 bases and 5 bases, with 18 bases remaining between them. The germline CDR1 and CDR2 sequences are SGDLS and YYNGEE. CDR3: CASSPGTTGGYGYTF. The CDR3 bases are TGTGCCAGCAGCCCGGGGACTACGGGGGGTTATGGCTACACCTTC. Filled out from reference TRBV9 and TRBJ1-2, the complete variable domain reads DSGVTQTPKHLITATGQRVTLRCSPRSGDLSVYWYQQSLDQGLQFLIQYYNGEERAKGNILERFSAQQFPDLHSELNLSSLELGDSALYFCASSPGTTGGYGYTFGSGTRLTVV.

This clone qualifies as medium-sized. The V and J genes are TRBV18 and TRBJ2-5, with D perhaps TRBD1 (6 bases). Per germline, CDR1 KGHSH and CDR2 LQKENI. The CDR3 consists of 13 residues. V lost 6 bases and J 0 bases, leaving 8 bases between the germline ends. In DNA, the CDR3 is TGTGCCAGCTCCACAGGGTACCAAGAGACCCAGTACTTC. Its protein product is CASSTGYQETQYF.

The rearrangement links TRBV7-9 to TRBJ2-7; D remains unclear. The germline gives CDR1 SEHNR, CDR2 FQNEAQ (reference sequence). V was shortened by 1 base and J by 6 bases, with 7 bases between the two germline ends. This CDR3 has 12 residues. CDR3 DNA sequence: TGTGCCAGCAGCTTAGGGTCCGGCGAGCAGTACTTC. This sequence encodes CASSLGSGEQYF.

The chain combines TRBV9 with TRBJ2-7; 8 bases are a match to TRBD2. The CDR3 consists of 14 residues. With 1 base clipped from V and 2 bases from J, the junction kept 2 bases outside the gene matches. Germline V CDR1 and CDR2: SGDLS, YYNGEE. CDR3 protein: CASSVTSGTYEQYF. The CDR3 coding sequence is TGTGCCAGCAGCGTAACTAGCGGAACCTACGAGCAGTACTTC.

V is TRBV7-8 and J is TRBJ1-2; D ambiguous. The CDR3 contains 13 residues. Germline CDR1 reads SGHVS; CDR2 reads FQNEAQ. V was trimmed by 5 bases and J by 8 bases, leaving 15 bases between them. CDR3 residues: CASSQMPQLGYTF. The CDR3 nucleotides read TGTGCCAGCAGCCAAATGCCCCAACTAGGCTACACCTTC.